Listed below are T cell receptor beta chains from one sample, sequenced in a study of T-cell reconstitution after alpha-beta-depleted transplantation in children. TCRdb re-analysed the PCR reads in MiXCR, keeping a single row per CDR3 protein. Among fewer than 550,000 distinct CDR3 sequences listed, around 15% were seen once. The sequencing used PBMCs, mostly from graft donor cells, collected 360 days after TCRalphabeta/CD19-depleted stem cell transplant. The receptors originated from a boy in the first two years of life who had a stem cell transplant for Wiskott-Aldrich syndrome, so the T cells may come from the graft donor. Both conserved end residues are part of each CDR3. D genes are given only for firm matches. Size is stated for part of the rows, as once, few or many counts, or as a class when the clone is expanded.

cdr3_aa cdr3_nt clone_size j_call v_call d_call
CASSPLDRLNYGYTF TGCGCCAGCAGCCCCCTTGACAGGCTTAACTATGGCTACACCTTC NA TRBJ1-2 TRBV5-1 NA
CSARGTLGSSDTQYF TGCAGTGCCAGGGGGACACTTGGTAGTTCAGATACGCAGTATTTT few TRBJ2-3 TRBV20-1 TRBD1
CASSGAGTGVYEQYF TGTGCCAGCTCTGGGGCCGGGACAGGGGTCTACGAGCAGTACTTC NA TRBJ2-7 TRBV6-1 TRBD1
CANSFLDGANVLTF TGTGCCAACTCATTTTTGGATGGGGCCAACGTCCTGACTTTC NA TRBJ2-6 TRBV28 NA
CASSPRLAGTYEQYF TGTGCCAGCAGCCCTAGACTAGCGGGCACCTACGAGCAGTACTTC few TRBJ2-7 TRBV28 TRBD2
CSALSSTDTQYF TGCAGCGCCTTGTCTAGCACAGATACGCAGTATTTT once TRBJ2-3 TRBV29-1 NA
CASSSRQSETQYF TGTGCCAGCAGCAGTAGACAGTCGGAGACCCAGTACTTC NA TRBJ2-5 TRBV12-3/TRBV12-4 NA
CATSKPQGGPSGDTQYF TGTGCCACCAGCAAACCACAGGGGGGGCCGTCGGGAGATACGCAGTATTTT NA TRBJ2-3 TRBV15 NA
CASSFWASGYNEQFF TGTGCCAGCAGTTTTTGGGCTAGCGGGTACAATGAGCAGTTCTTC NA TRBJ2-1 TRBV27 TRBD2
CASSLALAGTTGELFF TGTGCCAGCAGCTTAGCCCTTGCGGGGACGACCGGGGAGCTGTTTTTT few TRBJ2-2 TRBV7-8 NA
CASSLAGGGSHYNEQFF TGTGCCAGCAGCTTAGCTGGGGGGGGGAGCCACTACAATGAGCAGTTCTTC NA TRBJ2-1 TRBV7-6 TRBD2
CSARSPGGPSDTQYF TGCAGTGCTAGATCTCCAGGGGGGCCGTCAGATACGCAGTATTTT few TRBJ2-3 TRBV20-1 NA
CASSRTASNQPQHF TGTGCCAGCAGTCGTACAGCGTCCAATCAGCCCCAGCATTTT few TRBJ1-5 TRBV27 NA
CASSEPVAVAGGPDSAQYF TGTGCCAGCAGTGAACCCGTGGCGGTAGCGGGAGGGCCCGATTCTGCGCAGTATTTT NA TRBJ2-3 TRBV2 TRBD2
CASSLLPPKDTQYF TGCGCCAGCAGCTTACTACCTCCCAAGGATACGCAGTATTTT NA TRBJ2-3 TRBV5-1 NA
CASSLVGGGSAAFF TGTGCCAGCAGCTTGGTGGGAGGGGGCTCGGCAGCTTTCTTT few TRBJ1-1 TRBV5-5 TRBD1
CAISALRGVGTGELFF TGTGCCATCAGTGCCCTTCGGGGGGTTGGCACCGGGGAGCTGTTTTTT NA TRBJ2-2 TRBV10-3 TRBD2
CASSLAPGLGQRGEQYF TGTGCCAGCAGCTTAGCCCCGGGACTAGGGCAAAGGGGAGAGCAGTACTTC few TRBJ2-7 TRBV7-2 TRBD2
CASSPGLAGVNTGELFF TGCGCCAGCAGCCCCGGACTAGCGGGGGTGAACACCGGGGAGCTGTTTTTT many TRBJ2-2 TRBV4-1 TRBD2
CASSLGQAPSGANVLTF TGCGCCAGCAGCTTGGGACAGGCTCCCTCTGGGGCCAACGTCCTGACTTTC NA TRBJ2-6 TRBV5-1 NA
CAISESSSGKTTGELFF TGTGCCATCAGTGAGTCGAGTTCAGGGAAGACCACCGGGGAGCTGTTTTTT NA TRBJ2-2 TRBV10-3 NA
CASLPPGLAGFSSYNEQFF TGTGCCAGCTTGCCACCGGGACTAGCGGGATTTAGCTCCTACAATGAGCAGTTCTTC few TRBJ2-1 TRBV7-8 TRBD2
CSARDRTSGGETQYF TGCAGTGCTAGAGATCGGACTAGCGGTGGAGAGACCCAGTACTTC NA TRBJ2-5 TRBV20-1 TRBD2
CSVRGQGADTQYF TGCAGCGTAAGAGGGCAGGGCGCAGATACGCAGTATTTT NA TRBJ2-3 TRBV29-1 NA
CASSWGESYNEQFF TGTGCCAGCAGTTGGGGGGAAAGCTACAATGAGCAGTTCTTC NA TRBJ2-1 TRBV12-3/TRBV12-4 NA
CASSLRLADTQETQYF TGTGCCAGCAGTCTCCGACTAGCGGACACTCAAGAGACCCAGTACTTC few TRBJ2-5 TRBV12-3/TRBV12-4 TRBD2
CAWSVQTVGEQYF TGTGCCTGGAGTGTACAAACGGTTGGGGAGCAGTACTTC few TRBJ2-7 TRBV30 NA
CASSYSRTLKSSYEQYF TGTGCCAGCAGTTACTCCCGGACATTAAAGAGCTCCTACGAGCAGTACTTC few TRBJ2-7 TRBV6-2/TRBV6-3 NA
CASSQGGGPSYEQYF TGTGCCAGCAGCCAAGGCGGGGGCCCCTCCTACGAGCAGTACTTC NA TRBJ2-7 TRBV7-6 NA
CASSSRTAGQNIQYF TGTGCCAGCAGTTCCCGGACAGCAGGGCAGAACATTCAGTACTTC NA TRBJ2-4 TRBV12-3/TRBV12-4 NA
CASSLGGRLIQETQYF TGTGCCAGCAGCTTAGGAGGGAGACTCATACAAGAGACCCAGTACTTC NA TRBJ2-5 TRBV7-9 NA
CSARDIGRRTDTQYF TGCAGTGCTAGAGATATCGGCAGGCGCACAGATACGCAGTATTTT few TRBJ2-3 TRBV20-1 NA
CASSLWQVGGYEQYF TGTGCCAGCAGCTTATGGCAGGTCGGTGGCTACGAGCAGTACTTC few TRBJ2-7 TRBV7-9 NA
CASRPGQSGTQYF TGTGCCAGCAGGCCGGGACAGTCAGGGACCCAGTACTTC NA TRBJ2-5 TRBV12-3/TRBV12-4 TRBD1
CSTKGGEETQYF TGCAGCACGAAAGGGGGGGAAGAGACCCAGTACTTC NA TRBJ2-5 TRBV29-1 NA
CASSLRGGNTEAFF TGTGCCAGCAGCTTGCGCGGGGGGAACACTGAAGCTTTCTTT NA TRBJ1-1 TRBV11-3 NA
CATSDLGPGVGQETQYF TGTGCCACCAGTGATTTAGGGCCAGGGGTCGGCCAAGAGACCCAGTACTTC many TRBJ2-5 TRBV24-1 NA
CASSPRPFTGELFF TGTGCCAGCTCACCCCGTCCCTTCACCGGGGAGCTGTTTTTT few TRBJ2-2 TRBV18 NA
CASRLEGVTEAFF TGTGCCAGCAGGTTAGAGGGGGTCACTGAAGCTTTCTTT NA TRBJ1-1 TRBV7-2 NA
CASSLMWVMVAGTDTQYF TGTGCCAGCAGCTTGATGTGGGTGATGGTCGCTGGCACAGATACGCAGTATTTT NA TRBJ2-3 TRBV5-6 NA
CASSPSGITDTQYF TGTGCCAGCTCACCCTCCGGGATCACAGATACGCAGTATTTT few TRBJ2-3 TRBV18 NA
CASSLVRGRAIHHEQYF TGTGCCAGCAGCTTAGTGCGCGGGAGGGCCATCCATCACGAGCAGTACTTC NA TRBJ2-7 TRBV7-9 TRBD2
CASSLVTGTGPDTQYF TGCGCCAGCAGCTTGGTCACCGGGACAGGGCCAGATACGCAGTATTTT NA TRBJ2-3 TRBV5-1 TRBD1
CASSPTGFSVEQYF TGTGCCAGCTCTCCGACAGGGTTTTCCGTCGAGCAGTACTTC NA TRBJ2-7 TRBV12-3/TRBV12-4 TRBD1
CASSPPTLLSYNEQFF TGTGCCAGCTCACCACCCACACTGCTCTCCTACAATGAGCAGTTCTTC few TRBJ2-1 TRBV18 NA
CASSLATGKPYYEQYF TGCGCCAGCAGCTTGGCGACAGGGAAACCCTACTACGAGCAGTACTTC NA TRBJ2-7 TRBV5-1 TRBD1
CASSPRTGPGNTIYF TGCGCCAGCAGTCCCCGGACAGGGCCTGGAAACACCATATATTTT few TRBJ1-3 TRBV4-3 TRBD1
CAIRNRATNTGELFF TGTGCCATCAGAAACAGGGCGACGAACACCGGGGAGCTGTTTTTT few TRBJ2-2 TRBV10-3 NA
CASRWTAGYNEQFF TGTGCCAGTAGATGGACGGCAGGGTACAATGAGCAGTTCTTC NA TRBJ2-1 TRBV19 NA
CASSLKSFASYEQYF TGTGCCAGCAGTTTAAAAAGCTTTGCCTCCTACGAGCAGTACTTC few TRBJ2-7 TRBV12-3/TRBV12-4 NA